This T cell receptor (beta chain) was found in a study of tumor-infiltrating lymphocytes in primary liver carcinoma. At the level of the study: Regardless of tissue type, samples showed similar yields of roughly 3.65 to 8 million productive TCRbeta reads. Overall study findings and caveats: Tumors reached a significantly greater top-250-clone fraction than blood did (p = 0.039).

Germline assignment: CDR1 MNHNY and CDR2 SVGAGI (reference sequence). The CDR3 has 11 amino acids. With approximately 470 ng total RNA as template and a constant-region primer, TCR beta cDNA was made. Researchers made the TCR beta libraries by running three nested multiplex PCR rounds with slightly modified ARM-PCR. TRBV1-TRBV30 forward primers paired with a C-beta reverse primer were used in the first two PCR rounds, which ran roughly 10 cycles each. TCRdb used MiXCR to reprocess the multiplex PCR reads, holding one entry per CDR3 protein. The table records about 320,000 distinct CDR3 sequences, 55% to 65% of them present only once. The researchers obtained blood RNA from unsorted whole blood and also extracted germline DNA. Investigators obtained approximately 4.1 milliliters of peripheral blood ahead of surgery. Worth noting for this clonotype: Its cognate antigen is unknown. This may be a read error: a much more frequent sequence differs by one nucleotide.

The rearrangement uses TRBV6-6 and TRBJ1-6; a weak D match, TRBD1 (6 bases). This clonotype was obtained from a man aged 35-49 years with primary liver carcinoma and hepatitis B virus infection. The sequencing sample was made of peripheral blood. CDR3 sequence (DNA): TGTGCCAGCAGACAGGGTTCAGCCCTCCACTTT. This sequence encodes CASRQGSALHF.